The 32 T cell receptor beta chains presented below share a single source sample, sequenced in a study of T cell clonality in common variable immunodeficiency. Data came from immunoSEQ multiplex PCR; TCRdb stores just in-frame clones and leaves some out. The profile covers 35,000 to 50,000 clones, none occurring a single time. The sample comprised peripheral blood mononuclear cells. The receptors derive from a person between 18 and 75 years old in good health.

This clone has at least ten counts. Read sequence stops 3 residues before the CDR3 end, and the germline J gene provides the missing end. The genes are TRBV20-1 and TRBJ2-7; D is perhaps TRBD1 (6 bases). Germline CDR1 is DFQATT and CDR2 is SNEGSKA (reference sequence). Trimming took off 2 bases at V and 4 bases at J, with 18 bases between the two ends. The CDR3 sequence is 15 residues long. The CDR3 is CSARPRAQGRYEQYF. CDR3 DNA (partial): TGCAGTGCTAGACCCCGCGCACAGGGAAGATACGAG.

This clone was recorded many times. The read finishes 3 residues shy of the CDR3 end, and the germline J gene is used to complete it. V gene TRBV6-2 or TRBV6-3 combines with J gene TRBJ1-3, with 10 positions matching TRBD1. The V segment lost 6 bases and the J segment 5 bases; nucleotides outside the gene matches: 4. CDR3 length: 14 amino acids. CDR1 and CDR2 from the germline V gene are MNHEY and SVGEGT. The CDR3 DNA, read in part, is TGTGCCAGCAGCCCGGGACAGGGGAGAAACACC. It encodes CASSPGQGRNT. The whole CDR3 region reads CASSPGQGRNTIYF.

This clone was counted ten times or more. The read terminates 3 residues before the CDR3 end, so the remaining end is supplied by the germline J gene. V gene TRBV7-2 combines with J gene TRBJ1-2; perhaps TRBD1 as D (5 bases). Looked up from germline, CDR1 is SGHTA and CDR2 is FQGNSA. The CDR3 covers 11 residues. Incomplete CDR3 DNA: TGTGCCAGCTGGGGCCGTCGGGGC. Amino acids: CASWGRRG. The entire CDR3 is CASWGRRGYTF.

This clone was seen ten or more times. The sequence runs out 3 residues before the end of the CDR3; the remainder is reconstructed from the germline J gene. The chain joins TRBV7-3 to TRBJ1-5; 10 bases line up with TRBD1. The CDR3 sequence is 19 residues long. J was trimmed by 2 bases and V by 1 base; bases with no gene match: 11. Looked up from germline, CDR1 is SGHTA and CDR2 is FQGTGA. CDR3 loop: CASSLSRDRGMDGNQPQHF. The sequenced part of the CDR3 DNA is TGTGCCAGCAGCTTAAGCCGGGACAGGGGAATGGACGGCAATCAGCCC.

This clone was detected many times. Read coverage stops 3 residues before the CDR3 terminus; the germline J gene supplies the remainder. This chain links TRBV6-1 with TRBJ2-2; D is unresolved. The ends were cut back, 2 bases at V and 5 bases at J, with 3 bases in the middle. CDR3 size: 12 residues. Germline V gene data show CDR1 as MNHNS and CDR2 as SASEGT. CDR3 sequence: CASSELTGELFF. CDR3 bases read: TGTGCCAGCAGTGAATTAACCGGGGAG.

This clone was seen many times. With the read ending 3 residues before the CDR3 end, the germline J gene is used to fill in that end. This rearrangement joins TRBV20-1 to TRBJ1-5; D perhaps matches TRBD1 (5 bases). Deletions cut 3 bases from V and 4 bases from J, with 13 bases between. Germline-derived CDR1 and CDR2 are DFQATT and SNEGSKA (reference sequence). CDR3 length: 14 amino acids. CDR3 bases read: TGCAGTGCTAGGGCCGGCAGGGAAAATCAGCCC. Translated, it gives CSARAGRENQP. The complete CDR3 sequence is CSARAGRENQPQHF.

CDR3 in amino acids: CASSGGQGFILGYTF. CDR3 DNA (partial): TGTGCCAGCAGCGGGGGACAGGGGTTCATTCTTGGC. The chain is built from TRBV7-2 and TRBJ1-2; TRBD1 aligns across 10 bases. The read falls 3 residues short of the CDR3 end, and the missing part is taken from the germline J gene. Unmatched junction bases numbered 10, after V lost 5 bases and J lost 7 bases. This CDR3 is built from 15 residues. Germline assignment: CDR1 SGHTA and CDR2 FQGNSA. The full variable domain, with the rest looked up from reference TRBV7-2 and TRBJ1-2, is GAGVSQSPSNKVTEKGKDVELRCDPISGHTALYWYRQSLGQGLEFLIYFQGNSAPDKSGLPSDRFSAERTGGSVSTLTIQRTQQEDSAVYLCASSGGQGFILGYTFGSGTRLTVV.

This clone was recorded at least ten times. The CDR3 end lies 3 residues beyond the end of the read and is filled in from the germline J gene. The chain combines TRBV24-1 with TRBJ2-1; the D is unclear. This CDR3 contains 16 residues. V lost 3 bases, J lost 0 bases, and 11 bases lay in between. The germline V gene has CDR1 KGHDR and CDR2 SFDVKD. Partial CDR3 DNA: TGTGCCACCAGTGATCCTACAGAGAGCTCCTACAATGAG. Translated, it gives CATSDPTESSYNE. In full, the CDR3 is CATSDPTESSYNEQFF.

At least ten counts were recorded for this clone. With the read ending 3 residues before the CDR3 end, the germline J gene is used to fill in that end. The chain links TRBV2 to TRBJ2-5, with 7 nucleotides matching TRBD1. J lost 5 bases, V lost 8 bases, and 8 bases had no gene match. The length of the CDR3 is 13 residues. CDR1 and CDR2 (germline): SNHLY, FYNNEI. The CDR3 bases that were read are TGTGCCAGCTGGCCTGGCAGGGGGGAGACC. It specifies CASWPGRGET. The whole CDR3 sequence is CASWPGRGETQYF.

Details on this clone: One end of the junction varies from germline; a read error may be responsible. The read comes to an end 3 residues before the CDR3 does, leaving the germline J gene to fill in the end. The rearrangement links TRBV6-1 to TRBJ1-4; 7 bases match TRBD1. The CDR3 is 15 residues long. Germline V lookup: CDR1 MNHNS, CDR2 SASEGT. The sequenced part of the CDR3 DNA is TGTACCAGCAGTGAGTTCGCAGGGGGTAATGAAAAA. Protein: CTSSEFAGGNEK. The CDR3 as a whole reads CTSSEFAGGNEKLFF.

This clone occurred many times. With the read ending 3 residues before the CDR3 end, the germline J gene is used to fill in that end. V gene TRBV2 combines with J gene TRBJ1-3; D not certain. CDR3 length equals 13 residues. Trimming left V 1 base short and J 7 bases short, with 8 bases between. Germline-derived CDR1 and CDR2 are SNHLY and FYNNEI. The chain's CDR3 is CASSEGGGNTIYF. The CDR3 DNA, read in part, is TGTGCCAGCAGTGAAGGAGGTGGTAACACC. Combining the CDR3 with reference TRBV2 and TRBJ1-3 gives the whole variable domain EPEVTQTPSHQVTQMGQEVILRCVPISNHLYFYWYRQILGQKVEFLVSFYNNEISEKSEIFDDQFSVERPDGSNFTLKIRSTKLEDSAMYFCASSEGGGNTIYFGEGSWLTVV.

This clone has at least ten counts. The CDR3 end lies 3 residues beyond the end of the read and is filled in from the germline J gene. The chain combines TRBV6-4 with TRBJ2-3; TRBD1 might be the D (6 bases). The germline gives CDR1 MRHNA, CDR2 SNTAGT. The CDR3 runs to 13 residues. The ends were cut back, 6 bases at V and 4 bases at J, with 11 bases in the middle. The DNA read from the CDR3 is TGTGCCAGCAGGTCTACAGGGTCAGATACG. Its translation is CASRSTGSDT. The whole CDR3 sequence is CASRSTGSDTQYF.

This clone was observed at least ten times. The CDR3 end falls 3 residues outside the read, so it is completed with the germline J gene. The chain recombines TRBV11-3 with TRBJ2-7, with D uncertain. Germline loops: CDR1 SGHNT, CDR2 YENEEA. The CDR3 consists of 13 residues. V gave up 1 base and J gave up 6 bases, with 10 bases separating them. CDR3 region: CASSLGKQSEQYF. CDR3 DNA (partial): TGTGCCAGCAGCTTAGGGAAACAGTCCGAG.

This clone was observed many times. The read is 3 residues too short to cover the CDR3 end, so that end is filled in from the germline J gene. The chain couples TRBV7-9 to TRBJ2-1, with a possible D match to TRBD2 (6 bases). V was pared by 6 bases and J by 0 bases, with 9 bases between. The CDR3 spans 14 residues. Germline CDR1 SEHNR, CDR2 FQNEAQ (reference sequence). The sequenced CDR3 bases are TGTGCCAGCAGTTGGACTACCTCCTACAATGAG. It yields the protein CASSWTTSYNE. The full CDR3 protein is CASSWTTSYNEQFF.

This clone came up many times. The read ends 3 residues before the CDR3 terminus; that terminus is restored from the germline J gene. The chain recombines TRBV7-9 with TRBJ1-3, with TRBD1 identical over 11 bases. Germline V lookup: CDR1 SEHNR, CDR2 FQNEAQ (reference sequence). The CDR3 consists of 15 residues. After removal of 6 bases from V and 4 bases from J, the junction contained 5 bases not matched to a gene. CDR3 sequence reads: CASSRDRGNGNTIYF. CDR3 bases read: TGTGCCAGCAGTCGGGACAGGGGGAACGGAAACACC.

This clone has at least ten counts. The read ends 3 residues before the CDR3 terminus; that terminus is restored from the germline J gene. The chain joins TRBV2 to TRBJ1-1; TRBD1 matches 11 bases. Germline trimming cut 7 bases from V and 6 bases from J; bases unmatched to any gene: 10. CDR1 is SNHLY and CDR2 is FYNNEI in the germline V gene. This CDR3 is built from 15 residues. The DNA read from the CDR3 is TGTGCCAGCACCGAGGACAGGGGGCCCAGGGCTGAA. This codes for CASTEDRGPRAE. The whole CDR3 sequence is CASTEDRGPRAEAFF. The complete variable domain, with remaining parts taken from reference TRBV2 and TRBJ1-1, reads EPEVTQTPSHQVTQMGQEVILRCVPISNHLYFYWYRQILGQKVEFLVSFYNNEISEKSEIFDDQFSVERPDGSNFTLKIRSTKLEDSAMYFCASTEDRGPRAEAFFGQGTRLTVV.

This clone was picked up many times. The sequence runs out 3 residues before the end of the CDR3; the remainder is reconstructed from the germline J gene. The chain carries TRBV15 and TRBJ1-6, with 7 positions matching TRBD1. The germline CDR1 and CDR2 sequences are LNHNV and YYDKDF (reference sequence). This CDR3 is built from 17 residues. V lost 2 bases and J lost 7; bases outside the gene matches: 11. CDR3 in amino acids: CATSRKQSGTDNSPLHF. The sequenced CDR3 bases are TGTGCCACCAGCAGAAAGCAATCCGGGACAGACAATTCACCC.

Ten or more counts support this clone. The CDR3 end lies 3 residues beyond the end of the read and is filled in from the germline J gene. V gene TRBV2 combines with J gene TRBJ1-2, with TRBD1 as a possible D gene (5 bases). The CDR3 is 14 amino acids. V was cut by 2 bases and J by 5 bases, with 12 bases left in between. Germline-derived CDR1 and CDR2 are SNHLY and FYNNEI. CDR3 bases read: TGTGCCAGCAGTGAAAATGGGGGGGTGTATGGC. This sequence encodes CASSENGGVYG. The CDR3, in full, reads CASSENGGVYGYTF.

This clone occurred many times. Read data end 3 residues before the CDR3 end; the end is taken from the germline J gene. The chain uses TRBV12-3 or TRBV12-4 and TRBJ2-3, with D perhaps matching TRBD2 (5 bases). V shed 2 bases and J shed 0 bases, with 12 bases lying between them. There are 16 residues in the CDR3. Partial CDR3 DNA: TGTGCCAGCAGTTTAATCTTCACTAGAAGCACAGATACG. Translated, it gives CASSLIFTRSTDT. The entire CDR3 protein is CASSLIFTRSTDTQYF.

This clone was found many times. The missing CDR3 end, 3 residues past where the read stops, is filled in from the germline J gene. V usage is TRBV7-9 and J usage is TRBJ1-1, with D maybe TRBD1 (5 bases). The CDR3 is 14 residues long. Trimming stripped 5 bases from V and 5 bases from J, with 15 bases between. Per germline, CDR1 SEHNR and CDR2 FQNEAQ (reference sequence). The sequenced CDR3 bases are TGTGCCAGCAGCGCACCCGGGGGTAAAACTGAA. Protein: CASSAPGGKTE. The whole CDR3 region reads CASSAPGGKTEAFF.

This clone was seen ten or more times. The DNA ends 3 residues before the CDR3 does, and the rest of the CDR3 is filled in from the germline J gene. This chain uses TRBV5-1 with TRBJ1-2; 9 bases align to TRBD1. The J segment lost 6 bases and the V segment lost 3 bases, leaving 6 bases of the junction unmatched. The V gene's germline CDR1 is SGHRS and CDR2 YFSETQ. This CDR3 is 14 amino acids long. Partial CDR3 DNA: TGCGCCAGCAGCTCCACCGGGACAGGGAATGGC. Protein: CASSSTGTGNG. The entire CDR3 protein reads CASSSTGTGNGYTF.

This clone was detected many times. Incomplete CDR3 DNA: TGCGCCAGCAGCCAAGACCAAACTACCGGGACATTGGATGGC. Translated: CASSQDQTTGTLDG. The whole CDR3 is CASSQDQTTGTLDGYTF. The gene calls are TRBV4-1 and TRBJ1-2, with TRBD1 as a possible D gene (6 bases). The missing CDR3 end, 3 residues past where the read stops, is filled in from the germline J gene. The length of the CDR3 is 17 residues. CDR1 is MGHRA and CDR2 is YSYEKL in the germline V gene. The V end was cut by 0 bases, the J end by 6 bases, with 20 bases between.

At least ten counts were recorded for this clone. The covered CDR3 bases are TGTGCCAGCAGCCCACGGCAGGGAGGCACAGATACG. It yields the protein CASSPRQGGTDT. The full CDR3 is CASSPRQGGTDTQYF. The rearrangement joins TRBV9 to TRBJ2-3; D is possibly TRBD1 or TRBD2 (5 bases each). Sequencing ends 3 residues short of the CDR3 end; the germline J gene provides the rest. This CDR3 spans 15 amino acids. Per germline, CDR1 SGDLS and CDR2 YYNGEE. The ends were cut back, 4 bases at V and 1 base at J, with 13 bases in the middle.

This clone showed up many times. The CDR3 goes on 3 residues after the read ends, and that part is filled in from the germline J gene. The chain is built from TRBV2 and TRBJ1-6, with D maybe TRBD1 (5 bases). V was clipped by 5 bases and J by 10 bases, with 12 bases between them. Germline assignment: CDR1 SNHLY and CDR2 FYNNEI. CDR3 length: 13 residues. The sequenced part of the CDR3 DNA is TGTGCCAGCAGTCGAAGACAGACATCACCC. Protein sequence: CASSRRQTSP. The CDR3 as a whole reads CASSRRQTSPLHF.

This clone was counted ten times or more. The CDR3 extends 3 residues past the end of the read, so its final part is completed from the germline J gene. The chain employs TRBV7-2 and TRBJ2-1; D remains unclear. This CDR3 contains 13 residues. Germline CDR1 SGHTA, CDR2 FQGNSA. The V and J ends lost 1 base and 3 bases respectively, with 4 bases between them. The CDR3 DNA, read in part, is TGTGCCAGCAGCTTAGTACTCTACAATGAG. Its translation is CASSLVLYNE. The entire CDR3 protein reads CASSLVLYNEQFF.

This clone was counted at least ten times. The observed sequence ends 3 residues before the CDR3 terminus, with the missing tail filled in from the germline J gene. The J gene is TRBJ1-1, the V gene TRBV9; D not resolved. This CDR3 has 13 amino acids. Germline CDR1 is SGDLS and CDR2 is YYNGEE. The CDR3 is CASKSSGEIGAFF. CDR3 DNA, as far as it was read: TGTGCCAGCAAAAGCTCCGGGGAGATTGGA.

This clone was detected many times. The read ends 3 residues shy of where the CDR3 ends; the end is completed using the germline J gene. The chain employs TRBV30 and TRBJ2-7; 8 bases are a match to TRBD2. Germline V gene data show CDR1 as GTSNPN and CDR2 as SVGIG (reference sequence). Unmatched junction bases numbered 7, after V lost 0 bases and J lost 6 bases. The CDR3 covers 14 residues. Partial CDR3 DNA: TGTGCCTGGAGTGTCGGTAGCGGGAACGCCGAG. Translating it yields CAWSVGSGNAE. The full CDR3 is CAWSVGSGNAEQYF.

This clone has a count of ten or more. The sequenced fragment ends 3 residues before the CDR3 boundary, so the rest is inferred from the germline J gene. Different DNA sequences within this sample yield the same CDR3. The rearrangement uses TRBV20-1 and TRBJ1-5; 11 bases map to TRBD1. The germline V gene encodes CDR1 DFQATT and CDR2 SNEGSKA (reference sequence). V was clipped by 0 bases and J by 6 bases; unmatched bases: 4. CDR3 length: 15 amino acids. CDR3 loop: CSARDWGTGGQPQHF. The sequenced part of the CDR3 DNA is TGCAGTGCTAGAGATTGGGGGACAGGGGGTCAGCCC.

This clone was seen many times. The read terminates 3 residues ahead of where the CDR3 ends, so the germline J gene completes it. The chain has TRBV18 and TRBJ1-1; D ambiguous. This CDR3 contains 12 residues. From germline, CDR1 is KGHSH and CDR2 LQKENI. The CDR3 sequence is CASSPPGREAFF. Partial CDR3 DNA: TGTGCCAGCTCACCTCCGGGTAGGGAA.

This clone was observed a handful of times. Sequencing ends 3 residues short of the CDR3 end; the germline J gene provides the rest. This chain links TRBV19 with TRBJ2-7, with a weak D call TRBD1 (5 bases). Germline-derived CDR1 and CDR2 are LNHDA and SQIVND (reference sequence). The CDR3 spans 12 residues. V gave up 9 bases and J gave up 2 bases, with 11 bases separating them. This CDR3 is CARRPGTYEQYF. Incomplete CDR3 DNA: TGTGCCAGGAGGCCAGGGACCTACGAG. The complete variable domain, with remaining parts taken from reference TRBV19 and TRBJ2-7, reads DGGITQSPKYLFRKEGQNVTLSCEQNLNHDAMYWYRQDPGQGLRLIYYSQIVNDFQKGDIAEGYSVSREKKESFPLTVTSAQKNPTAFYLCARRPGTYEQYFGPGTRLTVT.

This clone was observed many times. The CDR3 extends 3 residues past the end of the read, so its final part is completed from the germline J gene. This rearrangement joins TRBV23-1 to TRBJ2-7, with 10 positions matching TRBD1. TRBV23-1 is filed as an ORF, its function uncertain. This CDR3 has 14 amino acids. Germline trimming cut 4 bases from V and 6 bases from J; bases unmatched to any gene: 6. Incomplete CDR3 DNA: TGCGCCAGCAGTCTCTGGGACAGGGGTTCCGAG. Translated: CASSLWDRGSE. The whole CDR3 sequence reads CASSLWDRGSEQYF.

This clone turned up a few times. A read error is likely here: a far larger clone is one base away. The read comes to an end 3 residues before the CDR3 does, leaving the germline J gene to fill in the end. This chain uses TRBV30 with TRBJ2-1; TRBD2 aligns across 14 bases. The V gene's germline CDR1 is GTSNPN and CDR2 SVGIG (reference sequence). The CDR3 covers 16 residues. V shed 5 bases, J shed 9 bases, and the junction held 12 bases outside the gene matches. Incomplete CDR3 DNA: TGTGCCTGGCCCCCCGGGACTAGCGGGAGAGGGAGTGAG. This gives the protein CAWPPGTSGRGSE. The CDR3, in full, reads CAWPPGTSGRGSEQFF.